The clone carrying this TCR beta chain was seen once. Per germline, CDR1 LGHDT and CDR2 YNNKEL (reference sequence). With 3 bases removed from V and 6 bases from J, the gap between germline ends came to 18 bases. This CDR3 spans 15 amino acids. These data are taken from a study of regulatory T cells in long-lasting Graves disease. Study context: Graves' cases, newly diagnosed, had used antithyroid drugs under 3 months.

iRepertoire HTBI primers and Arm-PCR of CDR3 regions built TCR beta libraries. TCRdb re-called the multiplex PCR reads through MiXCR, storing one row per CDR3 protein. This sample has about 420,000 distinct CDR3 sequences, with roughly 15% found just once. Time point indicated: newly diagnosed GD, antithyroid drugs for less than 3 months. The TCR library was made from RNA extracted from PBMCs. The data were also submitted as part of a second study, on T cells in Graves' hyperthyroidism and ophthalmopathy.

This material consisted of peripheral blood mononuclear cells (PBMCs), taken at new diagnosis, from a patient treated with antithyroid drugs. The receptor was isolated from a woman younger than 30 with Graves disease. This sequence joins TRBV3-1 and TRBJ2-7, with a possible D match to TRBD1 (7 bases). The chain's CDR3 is CASSQAYYRGGEQYF. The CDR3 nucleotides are TGTGCCAGCAGCCAGGCATACTACAGGGGAGGCGAGCAGTACTTC.